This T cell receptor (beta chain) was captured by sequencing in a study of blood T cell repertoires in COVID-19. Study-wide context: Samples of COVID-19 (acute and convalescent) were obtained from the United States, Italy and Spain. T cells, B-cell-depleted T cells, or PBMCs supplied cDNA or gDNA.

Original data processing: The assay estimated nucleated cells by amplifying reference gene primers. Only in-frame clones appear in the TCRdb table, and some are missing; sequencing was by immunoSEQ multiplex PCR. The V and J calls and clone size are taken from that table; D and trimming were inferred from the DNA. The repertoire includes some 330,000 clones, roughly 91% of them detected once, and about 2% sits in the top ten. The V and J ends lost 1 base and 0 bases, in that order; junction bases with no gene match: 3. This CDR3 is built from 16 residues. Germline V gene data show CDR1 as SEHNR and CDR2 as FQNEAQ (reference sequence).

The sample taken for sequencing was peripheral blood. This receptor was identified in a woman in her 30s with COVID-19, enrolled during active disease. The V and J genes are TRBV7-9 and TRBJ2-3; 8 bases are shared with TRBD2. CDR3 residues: CASSLGRLASTDTQYF. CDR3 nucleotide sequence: TGTGCCAGCAGCTTAGGGAGACTAGCGAGCACAGATACGCAGTATTTT.